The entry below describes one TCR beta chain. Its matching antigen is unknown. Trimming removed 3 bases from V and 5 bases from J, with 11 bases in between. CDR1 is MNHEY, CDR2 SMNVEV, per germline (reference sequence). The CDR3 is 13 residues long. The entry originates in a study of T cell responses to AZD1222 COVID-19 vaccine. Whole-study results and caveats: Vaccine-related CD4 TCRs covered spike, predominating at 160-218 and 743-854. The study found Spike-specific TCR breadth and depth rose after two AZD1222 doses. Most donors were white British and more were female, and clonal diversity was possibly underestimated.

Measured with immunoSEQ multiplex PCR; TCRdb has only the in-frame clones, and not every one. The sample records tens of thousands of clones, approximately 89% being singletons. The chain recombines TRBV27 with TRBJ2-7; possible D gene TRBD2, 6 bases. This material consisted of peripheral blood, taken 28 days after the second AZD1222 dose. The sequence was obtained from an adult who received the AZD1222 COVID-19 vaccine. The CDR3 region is CASSFGRRDEQYF. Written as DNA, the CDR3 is TGTGCCAGCAGTTTTGGTCGGAGGGACGAGCAGTACTTC.